A selection of T cell receptor beta chains follows, all from one sample in a study of blood T cells in healthy people across ages. TCRdb analysed the 5' RACE reads with MiXCR anew, one entry per CDR3 protein. The profile shows about 1.4 million distinct CDR3 sequences, roughly 59% of them singletons. Sequencing was done on a sample of blood. The source is a man younger than 35 in good health. The CDR3 runs from the conserved cysteine through the conserved F or W. Fields, in order: clone size, V gene, J gene, D gene, CDR3 DNA, CDR3 protein. A D gene is named only where the DNA matches it firmly. Not all rows give a size; the values are once, few, many and, for expanded clones, a class.

>NA|TRBV6-2/TRBV6-3|TRBJ2-6|NA
TGTGCCAGCAGCCTTACAGCAAGAGGACAACGAATCGGCTCTGGGGCCAACGTCCTGACTTTC
CASSLTARGQRIGSGANVLTF
>NA|TRBV20-1|TRBJ2-1|TRBD1
TGCAGTGCTTCAACAGGGGGCGCTGGCAATGAGCAGTTCTTC
CSASTGGAGNEQFF
>NA|TRBV12-3/TRBV12-4|TRBJ2-7|NA
TGTGCCAGCAGCGAAACAGAGAAGGACGAGCAGTACTTC
CASSETEKDEQYF
>few|TRBV7-9|TRBJ2-1|TRBD1
TGTGCCAGCAGCCCCAGGGGGACGATGTTGAATGAGCAGTTCTTC
CASSPRGTMLNEQFF
>NA|TRBV9|TRBJ2-1|TRBD2
TGTGCCAGCAGCGAAGCGGGGGGGCGATTAAATGAGCAGTTCTTC
CASSEAGGRLNEQFF
>NA|TRBV15|TRBJ1-2|NA
TGTGCCACCAGCAGGGCACTTAGGGGTGGCTACACCTTC
CATSRALRGGYTF
>NA|TRBV20-1|TRBJ2-3|TRBD2
TGCAGTGCTAGTCAACCTAGTAGCGGGAGCACAGATACGCAGTATTTT
CSASQPSSGSTDTQYF
>NA|TRBV4-2|TRBJ2-1|NA
TGTGCCAGCAGCCAAGAAAGGTACCAAGAGACCCAGTTCTTC
CASSQERYQETQFF
>NA|TRBV7-9|TRBJ2-2|TRBD1
TGTGCCAGCAGCTTAACAGGGTTCGGGACAGCGAACACCGGGGAGCTGTTTTTT
CASSLTGFGTANTGELFF
>once|TRBV2|TRBJ2-4|NA
TGTGCCAGCAGGGACAGAATCCCTAAGGAGCAGTACTTC
CASRDRIPKEQYF
>NA|TRBV14|TRBJ2-1|NA
TGTGCCAGCAGCCCGGGACTACCAGGGGATGAGCAGTTCTTC
CASSPGLPGDEQFF
>NA|TRBV28|TRBJ2-7|NA
TGTGCCAGCAGTCCCGGGACATTCAGCTACGAGCAGTACTTC
CASSPGTFSYEQYF
>NA|TRBV7-2|TRBJ2-5|NA
TGTGCCAGCAGCTTAGGCACGGGGGCCTGGGAGACCCAGTACTTC
CASSLGTGAWETQYF
>few|TRBV6-2/TRBV6-3|TRBJ2-7|NA
TGTGCCAGCAGTGATGGGGCGTCCTACGAGCAGTACTTC
CASSDGASYEQYF
>few|TRBV7-2|TRBJ2-7|TRBD2
TGTGCCAGCAGCTTAGTTGGCCTAGCGGGGGGGATCTCCTACGAGCAGTACTTC
CASSLVGLAGGISYEQYF
>few|TRBV27|TRBJ1-1|NA
TGTGCCAGCAGTCCCCTCGTGGGGGTCACTGAAGCTTTCTTT
CASSPLVGVTEAFF
>NA|TRBV20-1|TRBJ1-2|NA
TGCAGTGCTCCGCAGGATAACTATGGCTACACCTTC
CSAPQDNYGYTF
>NA|TRBV6-2/TRBV6-3|TRBJ2-3|NA
TGTGCCAGCAGTTTTACCGGGACGGCAATAACAGATACGCAGTATTTT
CASSFTGTAITDTQYF
>few|TRBV4-3|TRBJ2-3|NA
TGCGCCAGCAGCCTCATGTCGGGGGATACGCAGTATTTT
CASSLMSGDTQYF
>NA|TRBV12-3/TRBV12-4|TRBJ2-7|NA
TGTGCCAGCACGTCGACGAGGGAGCGGGCAAGCTCCTACGAGCAGTACTTC
CASTSTRERASSYEQYF
>few|TRBV4-1|TRBJ2-7|NA
TGCGCCAGCAGCCAAGTGCAGGGGACTTTATACGAGCAGTACTTC
CASSQVQGTLYEQYF
>NA|TRBV12-3/TRBV12-4|TRBJ2-2|NA
TGTGCCAGCAGTTTAAGGGTAGTCACCGGGGAGCTGTTTTTT
CASSLRVVTGELFF
>few|TRBV4-1|TRBJ2-1|NA
TGCGCCAGCAGCCAAGGTACCAGCCCAGTTCTGTTCTTC
CASSQGTSPVLFF
>NA|TRBV14|TRBJ1-2|NA
TGTGCCAGCAGCCAGGGGGTGAGGGGAGTCTACACCTTC
CASSQGVRGVYTF
>NA|TRBV18|TRBJ2-1|TRBD2
TGTGCCAGCTCACCAGAAACCGGGACTAGGCGAATATCTGAGCAGTTCTTC
CASSPETGTRRISEQFF
>NA|TRBV5-1|TRBJ1-2|TRBD1
TGCGCCAGCAGCCCGGGGACAGGGGGCGCTGGGAATGGCTACACCTTC
CASSPGTGGAGNGYTF
>NA|TRBV9|TRBJ2-7|NA
TGTGCCAGCAGCCCCGAGTCGGGACAAGCCTACGAGCAGTACTTC
CASSPESGQAYEQYF
>NA|TRBV11-2|TRBJ2-7|TRBD2
TGTGCCAGCAGCCCTCACTTAGGGACTAGCGGGGGGGCCTACGAGCAGTACTTC
CASSPHLGTSGGAYEQYF
>NA|TRBV5-1|TRBJ1-6|NA
TGCGCCAGCAGCTTACGGCAGACTCACGGCAATTCACCCCTCCACTTT
CASSLRQTHGNSPLHF
>few|TRBV27|TRBJ2-7|TRBD1
TGTGCCAGCAAAACCGGGACAGGGCATGGCGAGCAGTACTTC
CASKTGTGHGEQYF
>NA|TRBV4-2|TRBJ2-1|NA
TGTGCCAGCAGCCGGTCTGCGGCCCCTCAGGACAATGAGCAGTTCTTC
CASSRSAAPQDNEQFF
>NA|TRBV27|TRBJ1-2|NA
TGTGCCAGCAGTTTTGTTGCTTTGGGTAGCTATGGCTACACCTTC
CASSFVALGSYGYTF
>NA|TRBV4-1|TRBJ2-7|TRBD2
TGCGCCAGCAGCCCCCATAGCGGGAGGGATGAGCAGTATTTC
CASSPHSGRDEQYF
>once|TRBV20-1|TRBJ2-5|NA
TGCAGTGCTGCTCCGGGGGCAGAGCAGTACTTC
CSAAPGAEQYF
>NA|TRBV7-9|TRBJ2-3|NA
TGTGCCAGCGCTGGGGGCACAGATACGCAGTATTTT
CASAGGTDTQYF
>NA|TRBV7-9|TRBJ2-1|TRBD2
TGTGCCAGCAGCTCCCCGGGACTAGCGGGAGTAAATGAGCAGTTCTTC
CASSSPGLAGVNEQFF
>few|TRBV20-1|TRBJ2-5|NA
TGCAGTGCTAGAAGCGACAGGGAGGAGGTTGAGACCCAGTACTTC
CSARSDREEVETQYF
>NA|TRBV5-1|TRBJ2-7|NA
TGCGCCAGCAGCTGGACGGATTCTTCGTCCTACGAGCAGTACTTC
CASSWTDSSSYEQYF
>NA|TRBV29-1|TRBJ1-1|TRBD1
TGCAGCGTTGAAGGACAGGGGGAAGCTTTCTTT
CSVEGQGEAFF
>NA|TRBV4-1|TRBJ2-7|TRBD2
TGCGCCAGCAGGGGCGGGGGGGCCCTAAACTACGAGCAGTACTTC
CASRGGGALNYEQYF
>NA|TRBV29-1|TRBJ2-5|NA
TGCAGCGTTGGCGCAGCAGTTATCCAAGAGACCCAGTACTTC
CSVGAAVIQETQYF
>NA|TRBV4-1|TRBJ2-4|TRBD2
TGCGCCAGCAGCCAGGGACCTGGAAGGACTAGTAGAAACATTCAGTACTTC
CASSQGPGRTSRNIQYF
>NA|TRBV20-1|TRBJ1-5|TRBD1
TGCAGTGCTAGTCCTCACAGGGGGGCGCGGAGCAATCAGCCCCAGCATTTT
CSASPHRGARSNQPQHF
>NA|TRBV29-1|TRBJ2-2|NA
TGCAGCGTTGTATTAGCGGTGAACACCGGGGAGCTGTTTTTT
CSVVLAVNTGELFF
>NA|TRBV4-2|TRBJ1-2|TRBD1
TGTGCCAGCAGCCAAGACCCGGACAGGGGCATCGATGGCTACACCTTC
CASSQDPDRGIDGYTF
>NA|TRBV6-1|TRBJ1-2|NA
TGTGCCAGCAGTGAAATGTGGGCAGCATATGGCTACACCTTC
CASSEMWAAYGYTF
>NA|TRBV7-9|TRBJ2-7|TRBD2
TGTGCCAGCAGCTCAGGACTAGTTGGCGAGCAGTACTTC
CASSSGLVGEQYF